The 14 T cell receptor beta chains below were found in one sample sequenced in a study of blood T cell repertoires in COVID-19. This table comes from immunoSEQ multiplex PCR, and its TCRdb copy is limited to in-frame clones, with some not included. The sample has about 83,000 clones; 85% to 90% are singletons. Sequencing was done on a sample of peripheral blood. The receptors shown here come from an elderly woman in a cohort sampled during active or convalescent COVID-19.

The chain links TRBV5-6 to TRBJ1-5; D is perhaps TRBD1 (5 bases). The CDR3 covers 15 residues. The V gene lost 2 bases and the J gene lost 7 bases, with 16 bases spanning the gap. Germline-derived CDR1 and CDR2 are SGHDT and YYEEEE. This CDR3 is CASSFQGRAWQPQHF. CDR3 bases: TGTGCCAGCAGCTTTCAGGGCAGGGCATGGCAGCCCCAGCATTTT. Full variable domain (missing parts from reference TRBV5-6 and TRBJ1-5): DAGVTQSPTHLIKTRGQQVTLRCSPKSGHDTVSWYQQALGQGPQFIFQYYEEEERQRGNFPDRFSGHQFPNYSSELNVNALLLGDSALYLCASSFQGRAWQPQHFGDGTRLSIL.

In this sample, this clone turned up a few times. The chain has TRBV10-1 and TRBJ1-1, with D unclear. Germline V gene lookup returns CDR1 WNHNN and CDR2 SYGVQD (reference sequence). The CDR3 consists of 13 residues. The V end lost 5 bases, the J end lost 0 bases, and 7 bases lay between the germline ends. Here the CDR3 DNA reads TGCGCCAGCAGTCCCGACATGAACACTGAAGCTTTCTTT. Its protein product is CASSPDMNTEAFF.

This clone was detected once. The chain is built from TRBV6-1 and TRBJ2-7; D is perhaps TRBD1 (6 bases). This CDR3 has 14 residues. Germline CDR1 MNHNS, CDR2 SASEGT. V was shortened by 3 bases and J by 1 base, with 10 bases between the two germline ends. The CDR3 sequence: CASSDTGSSYEQYV. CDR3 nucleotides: TGTGCCAGCAGTGACACAGGGAGTTCCTACGAGCAGTACGTC.

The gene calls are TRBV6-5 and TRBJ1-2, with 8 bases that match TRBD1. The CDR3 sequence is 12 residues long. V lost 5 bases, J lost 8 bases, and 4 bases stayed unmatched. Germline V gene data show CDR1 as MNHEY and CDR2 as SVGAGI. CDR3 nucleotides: TGTGCCAGCAGTCAGGACAGGGTCGGCTACACCTTC. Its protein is CASSQDRVGYTF.

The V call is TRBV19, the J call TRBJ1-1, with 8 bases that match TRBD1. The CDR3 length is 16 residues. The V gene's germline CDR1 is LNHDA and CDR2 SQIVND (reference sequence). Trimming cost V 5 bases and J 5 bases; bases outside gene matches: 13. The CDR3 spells CASSGYWTGPGTEAFF. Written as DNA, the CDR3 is TGTGCCAGTAGTGGCTACTGGACAGGGCCGGGGACTGAAGCTTTCTTT.

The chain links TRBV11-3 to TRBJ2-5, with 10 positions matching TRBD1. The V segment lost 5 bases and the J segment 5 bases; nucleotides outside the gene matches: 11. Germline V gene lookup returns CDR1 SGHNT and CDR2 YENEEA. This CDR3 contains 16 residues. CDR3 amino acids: CASSRPTGGLGETQYF. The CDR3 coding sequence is TGTGCCAGCAGCAGACCGACAGGGGGCTTGGGGGAGACCCAGTACTTC.

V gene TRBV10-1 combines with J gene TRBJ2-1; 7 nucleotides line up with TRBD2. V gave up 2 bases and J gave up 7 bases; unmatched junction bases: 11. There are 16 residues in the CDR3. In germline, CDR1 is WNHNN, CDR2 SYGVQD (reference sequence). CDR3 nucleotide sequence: TGCGCCAGCAGTGAGAGTGTGGGACTAATAAAAAATGAGCAGTTCTTC. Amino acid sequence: CASSESVGLIKNEQFF.

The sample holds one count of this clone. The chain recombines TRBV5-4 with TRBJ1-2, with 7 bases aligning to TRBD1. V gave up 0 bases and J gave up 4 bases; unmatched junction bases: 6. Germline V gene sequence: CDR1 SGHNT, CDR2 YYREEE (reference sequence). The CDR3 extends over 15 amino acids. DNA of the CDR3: TGTGCCAGCAGCTTGGATGGCCAGGGGGTCTATGGCTACACCTTC. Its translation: CASSLDGQGVYGYTF.

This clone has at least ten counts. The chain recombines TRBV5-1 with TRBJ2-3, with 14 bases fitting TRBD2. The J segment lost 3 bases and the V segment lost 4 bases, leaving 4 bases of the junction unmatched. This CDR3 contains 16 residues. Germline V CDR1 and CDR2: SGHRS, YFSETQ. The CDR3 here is CASSRLAGGETDTQYF. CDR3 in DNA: TGCGCCAGCAGCCGACTAGCGGGAGGGGAAACAGATACGCAGTATTTT.

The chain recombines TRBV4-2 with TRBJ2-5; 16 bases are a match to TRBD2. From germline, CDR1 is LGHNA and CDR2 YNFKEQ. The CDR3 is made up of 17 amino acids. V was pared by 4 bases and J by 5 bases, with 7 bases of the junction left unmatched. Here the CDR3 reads CASSPGTSGRAGETQYF. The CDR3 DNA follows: TGTGCCAGCAGCCCCGGGACTAGCGGGAGGGCTGGGGAGACCCAGTACTTC.

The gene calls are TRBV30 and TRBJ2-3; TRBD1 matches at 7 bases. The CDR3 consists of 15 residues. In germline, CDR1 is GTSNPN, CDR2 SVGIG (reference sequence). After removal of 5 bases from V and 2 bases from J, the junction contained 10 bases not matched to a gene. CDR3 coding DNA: TGTGCCTGGGGAAAGGGACAGACTAACACAGATACGCAGTATTTT. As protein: CAWGKGQTNTDTQYF.

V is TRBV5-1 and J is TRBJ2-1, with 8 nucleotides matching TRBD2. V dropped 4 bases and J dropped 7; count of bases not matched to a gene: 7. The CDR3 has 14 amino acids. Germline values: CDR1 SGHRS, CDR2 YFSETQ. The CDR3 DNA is TGCGCCAGCAGCCCGGGAGGGCAGTATAATGAGCAGTTCTTC. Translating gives CASSPGGQYNEQFF.

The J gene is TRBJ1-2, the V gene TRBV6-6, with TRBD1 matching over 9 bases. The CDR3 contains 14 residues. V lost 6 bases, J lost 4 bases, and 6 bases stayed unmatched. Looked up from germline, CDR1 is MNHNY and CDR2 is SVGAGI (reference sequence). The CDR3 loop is CASSRGQGTYGYTF. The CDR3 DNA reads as TGTGCCAGCAGCCGGGGACAGGGAACCTATGGCTACACCTTC.

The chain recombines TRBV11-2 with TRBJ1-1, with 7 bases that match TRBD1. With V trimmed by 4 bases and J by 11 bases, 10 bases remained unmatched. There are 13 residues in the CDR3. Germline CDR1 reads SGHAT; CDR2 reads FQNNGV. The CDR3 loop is CASSSSRQGAAFF. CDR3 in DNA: TGTGCCAGCAGCTCTTCCCGACAGGGCGCGGCTTTCTTT.